This record looks at one T cell receptor beta chain sequence and its context. The antigen is undetermined. This CDR3 has 15 residues. The V gene lost 2 bases and the J gene lost 7 bases, with 13 bases spanning the gap. Looked up from germline, CDR1 is KGHDR and CDR2 is SFDVKD. The sample is drawn from a study of T cell responses to AZD1222 COVID-19 vaccine. Findings of the study overall: Scientists sampled the repertoires only once the peak T cell response had passed. White British people made up most donors, females outnumbered males, and clonal diversity was possibly underestimated. At baseline, seropositivity was found in only six or seven AZD1222 recipients. Dominant at 160-218 and 743-854, vaccine-associated CD4 TCRs also spanned spike.

Using immunoSEQ multiplex PCR, the repertoire was profiled, and TCRdb retains in-frame clones only, with some absent. The sample includes more than 85,000 clones, approximately 88% of them seen just once. V gene TRBV24-1 combines with J gene TRBJ1-4; D perhaps matches TRBD1 (5 bases). The starting material was peripheral blood, obtained on day 0 of MenACWY control vaccination. The source is an adult in good health. The CDR3 coding sequence is TGTGCCACCAGTGATTCTACCGGGAGGGGTGAAAAACTGTTTTTT. This translates into CATSDSTGRGEKLFF.